The next 13 T cell receptor beta chains were all read from a single sample in a study of T-cell memory formation after mild COVID-19. In TCRdb, the 5' RACE reads were re-called with MiXCR into one record per CDR3 protein. The sample has about 190,000 distinct CDR3 sequences; 25% to 35% are singletons. Sequenced input: PBMCs or a T cell subset sorted from them (not recorded which). The receptors derive from an adult woman who had mild COVID-19 (a few samples of this study predate the infection). Cell type and time point are not known.

V is TRBV4-2 and J is TRBJ2-7; TRBD1 agrees at 7 bases. The V and J ends lost 4 bases and 4 bases, in that order; junction bases with no gene match: 10. Germline V gives CDR1 LGHNA, CDR2 YNFKEQ. There are 15 residues in the CDR3. The CDR3 sequence: CASSPTGAMGYEQYF. CDR3 bases: TGTGCCAGCAGCCCTACAGGGGCCATGGGATACGAGCAGTACTTC.

This clonotype has just a few counts. V gene TRBV5-5 combines with J gene TRBJ1-2; D is unclear. Germline V gene lookup returns CDR1 SGHKS and CDR2 YYEKEE (reference sequence). The CDR3 extends over 16 amino acids. Trimming left V 2 bases short and J 1 base short, with 15 bases between. The CDR3 here is CASSLGGTVGNYGYTF. As DNA, the CDR3 is TGTGCCAGCAGCTTAGGAGGTACCGTCGGTAACTATGGCTACACCTTC. The full variable domain, completed using reference TRBV5-5 and TRBJ1-2, is DAGVTQSPTHLIKTRGQQVTLRCSPISGHKSVSWYQQVLGQGPQFIFQYYEKEERGRGNFPDRFSARQFPNYSSELNVNALLLGDSALYLCASSLGGTVGNYGYTFGSGTRLTVV.

The rearrangement links TRBV11-2 to TRBJ2-5; possibly TRBD1 or TRBD2 for D (5 bases each). CDR3 length equals 14 residues. V gave up 3 bases and J gave up 5 bases, with 13 bases separating them. Germline lookup yields CDR1 SGHAT and CDR2 FQNNGV. The CDR3 sequence is CASSLGRLGETQYF. The CDR3 nucleotides are TGTGCCAGCAGCTTGGGACGTCTCGGGGAGACCCAGTACTTC.

This clonotype was recorded at least ten times. The chain is built from TRBV12-3 or TRBV12-4 and TRBJ2-1, with TRBD2 matching over 9 bases. This CDR3 contains 15 residues. J lost 14 bases, V lost 4 bases, and 15 bases had no gene match. The CDR3 coding sequence is TGTGCCAGCAGTTCCGACGGGACTAGCATCACCCAGAAGTTCTTC. As protein: CASSSDGTSITQKFF.

This chain joins TRBV11-2 and TRBJ2-7; 8 nucleotides match TRBD1. Germline V CDR1 and CDR2: SGHAT, FQNNGV. The CDR3 runs 14 residues. Trimming at V came to 5 bases and at J to 12 bases, leaving 15 bases not matched to a gene. The CDR3 coding sequence is TGTGCCAGCAGCCCCGGGACAGGAGGCTTTTTGGTGTACTTC. Translated: CASSPGTGGFLVYF.

This clonotype was observed a handful of times. The chain combines TRBV19 with TRBJ1-6; D call uncertain. Germline CDR1 reads LNHDA; CDR2 reads SQIVND (reference sequence). This CDR3 comprises 14 residues. V dropped 4 bases and J dropped 7 bases, with 11 bases sitting between them. The CDR3 sequence is CASSKREGNSPLHF. CDR3 in DNA: TGTGCCAGTAGTAAGAGGGAAGGGAATTCACCCCTCCACTTT.

This chain uses TRBV5-1 with TRBJ2-2; TRBD1 matches 8 bases. Unmatched junction bases numbered 6, after V lost 4 bases and J lost 4 bases. CDR1 and CDR2 from the germline V gene are SGHRS and YFSETQ. This CDR3 is 15 amino acids long. The CDR3 sequence: CASSKTDRVTGELFF. The CDR3 coding sequence is TGCGCCAGCAGCAAAACGGACAGGGTCACCGGGGAGCTGTTTTTT.

This clonotype was seen a few times. The chain recombines TRBV7-9 with TRBJ1-2; weak D call: TRBD1 (5 bases). The V and J ends lost 5 bases and 4 bases respectively, with 14 bases between them. Germline V CDR1 and CDR2: SEHNR, FQNEAQ (reference sequence). This CDR3 has 14 amino acids. The CDR3 is CASSPPGLGYGYTF. DNA of the CDR3: TGTGCCAGCAGCCCCCCGGGGCTGGGCTATGGCTACACCTTC.

V gene TRBV4-1 combines with J gene TRBJ2-2, with 10 positions matching TRBD1. V gave up 0 bases and J gave up 4 bases; unmatched junction bases: 5. The CDR3 totals 17 residues. The germline V gene encodes CDR1 MGHRA and CDR2 YSYEKL. CDR3 nucleotide sequence: TGCGCCAGCAGCCAAGATAGGGGGACAGGGGTCACCGGGGAGCTGTTTTTT. Translation gives CASSQDRGTGVTGELFF.

The chain carries TRBV7-8 and TRBJ2-4; weak D call: TRBD1 (5 bases). V lost 5 bases to trimming and J lost 0 bases, with 11 bases between them. The length of the CDR3 is 15 residues. The V gene's germline CDR1 is SGHVS and CDR2 FQNEAQ. The CDR3 loop is CASSITGIAKNIQYF. In nucleotides, the CDR3 is TGTGCCAGCAGCATTACAGGAATAGCCAAAAACATTCAGTACTTC.

This clonotype turned up a few times. The chain is built from TRBV7-3 and TRBJ1-5, with no clear D. V lost 5 bases and J 1 base, leaving 12 bases between the germline ends. This CDR3 is built from 15 residues. In germline, CDR1 is SGHTA, CDR2 FQGTGA. The CDR3 sequence: CASSLRKISNQPQHF. The CDR3, as DNA: TGTGCCAGCAGCCTGAGGAAGATCAGCAATCAGCCCCAGCATTTT.

This clonotype was detected only a few times. This chain joins TRBV12-3 or TRBV12-4 and TRBJ1-1; tentative D call: TRBD1 (6 bases). The germline V and J ends were trimmed by 5 bases and 1 base, with 17 bases remaining between them. The CDR3 totals 16 residues. The CDR3 spells CASSPSLRGTNTEAFF. The DNA for the CDR3 is TGTGCCAGCAGTCCCTCCCTCAGGGGTACGAACACTGAAGCTTTCTTT.

The sample holds a few counts of this clonotype. This sequence joins TRBV7-3 and TRBJ2-3, with 12 bases matching TRBD2. This CDR3 has 15 residues. Germline values: CDR1 SGHTA, CDR2 FQGTGA. Losses at the gene ends were 5 bases for V and 6 bases for J; bases not matched to a gene: 6. The CDR3 spells CASSKTSGGFDTQYF. In nucleotides, the CDR3 is TGTGCCAGCAGCAAAACTAGCGGGGGGTTCGATACGCAGTATTTT.